These 2 T cell receptor beta chains came from one sample sequenced in a study of T cells in Graves' hyperthyroidism and ophthalmopathy. Researchers took RNA transcripts and amplified the TCR beta CDR3 regions from them. Researchers ran a first-round RT-PCR on the TCR CDR3 using the HTBI primer set. TCRdb passed the multiplex PCR reads through MiXCR, listing each CDR3 protein once. Of roughly 290,000 distinct CDR3 sequences listed, around 15% are singletons. Source material: blood. The receptor set was obtained from a woman in her fifties or sixties with Graves' ophthalmopathy.

This clonotype was recorded many times. The chain couples TRBV20-1 to TRBJ2-1, with 9 nucleotides matching TRBD1. Per germline, CDR1 DFQATT and CDR2 SNEGSKA (reference sequence). V gave up 3 bases and J gave up 1 base; unmatched junction bases: 7. The CDR3 runs to 16 residues. The CDR3 sequence: CSARVGDRVSYNEQFF. CDR3 sequence (DNA): TGCAGTGCTAGGGTGGGGGACAGGGTGTCCTACAATGAGCAGTTCTTC.

This clonotype was found many times. The chain uses TRBV7-9 and TRBJ2-7; the match to TRBD2 covers 9 bases. The V gene's germline CDR1 is SEHNR and CDR2 FQNEAQ (reference sequence). J lost 0 bases, V lost 5 bases, and 23 bases had no gene match. CDR3 length: 21 residues. The CDR3, as DNA: TGTGCCAGCAGCCCTAGCCGGCAGGGAGTAGGACTAGCGTTGAGCTCCTACGAGCAGTACTTC. Translation gives CASSPSRQGVGLALSSYEQYF.